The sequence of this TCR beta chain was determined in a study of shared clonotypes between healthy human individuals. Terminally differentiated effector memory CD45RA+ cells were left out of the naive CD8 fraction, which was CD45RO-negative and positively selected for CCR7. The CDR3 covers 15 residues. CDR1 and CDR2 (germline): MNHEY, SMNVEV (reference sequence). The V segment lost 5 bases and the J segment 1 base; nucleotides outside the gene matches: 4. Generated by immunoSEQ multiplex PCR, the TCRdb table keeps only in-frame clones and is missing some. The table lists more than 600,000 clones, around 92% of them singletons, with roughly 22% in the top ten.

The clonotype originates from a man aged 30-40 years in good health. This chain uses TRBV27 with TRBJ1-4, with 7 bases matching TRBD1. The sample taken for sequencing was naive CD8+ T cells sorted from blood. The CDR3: CASSQDRVTNEKLFF. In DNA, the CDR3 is TGTGCCAGCAGTCAAGACAGGGTAACTAATGAAAAACTGTTTTTT.